A single sample gave rise to the 20 T cell receptor beta chains below, sequenced in a study of technical replicates of blood from a handful of donors. Method: immunoSEQ multiplex PCR; TCRdb's copy keeps in-frame clones and lacks some. The table lists some 80,000 clones, 90% to 97% of them singletons. Sequences were obtained from T cells isolated from PBMCs. The receptor source for this set is a human donor in good health.

The chain carries TRBV5-4 and TRBJ2-5, with no clear D. Looked up from germline, CDR1 is SGHNT and CDR2 is YYREEE (reference sequence). V lost 1 base and J lost 2, with 12 bases in between. The CDR3 spans 15 residues. This CDR3 reads CASSLKSGRQETQYF. The CDR3 bases are TGTGCCAGCAGCTTGAAGTCCGGTCGGCAAGAGACCCAGTACTTC.

The CDR3 spells CASSEAVVSLGNTEAFF. The CDR3 coding sequence is TGTGCCAGCAGTGAAGCGGTAGTTAGTCTCGGGAACACTGAAGCTTTCTTT. This chain links TRBV2 with TRBJ1-1; D not certain. The V and J ends lost 0 bases and 1 base respectively, with 15 bases between them. CDR1 SNHLY and CDR2 FYNNEI come from the germline V gene. The CDR3 spans 17 residues. The full variable domain, its missing parts supplied by reference TRBV2 and TRBJ1-1, is EPEVTQTPSHQVTQMGQEVILRCVPISNHLYFYWYRQILGQKVEFLVSFYNNEISEKSEIFDDQFSVERPDGSNFTLKIRSTKLEDSAMYFCASSEAVVSLGNTEAFFGQGTRLTVV.

J is TRBJ2-3 and V is TRBV30; a weak D match, TRBD2 (6 bases). The CDR3 sequence is 14 residues long. Per the germline V gene, CDR1 is GTSNPN and CDR2 is SVGIG (reference sequence). V gave up 0 bases and J gave up 5 bases, with 12 bases separating them. CDR3 nucleotide sequence: TGTGCCTGGAGTGTAGGAGGGCTGGGAGATACGCAGTATTTT. Protein product: CAWSVGGLGDTQYF.

The chain recombines TRBV27 with TRBJ2-7; 8 positions agree with TRBD2. This CDR3 spans 15 amino acids. Germline-derived CDR1 and CDR2 are MNHEY and SMNVEV (reference sequence). The V and J ends lost 5 bases and 5 bases, in that order; junction bases with no gene match: 11. The CDR3 DNA is TGTGCCAGCAGTCCCCGGGTAGCGGGACTCCACGAGCAGTACTTC. This sequence encodes CASSPRVAGLHEQYF.

Points on this clone: Mismatch with germline at one junction end may stem from a read error. The chain joins TRBV6-1 to TRBJ1-5, with 7 bases lining up with TRBD1. This CDR3 spans 13 amino acids. From germline, CDR1 is MNHNS and CDR2 SASEGT. CDR3 sequence reads: CASRGQYNQPQHF. As DNA, the CDR3 is TGTGCAAGCAGGGGACAGTACAATCAGCCCCAGCATTTT.

The chain has TRBV14 and TRBJ1-4; D ambiguous. This CDR3 has 13 residues. V was cut by 0 bases and J by 8 bases, with 7 bases left in between. Germline-derived CDR1 and CDR2 are SGHDN and FVKESK. The CDR3 DNA reads TGTGCCAGCAGCCAAGAGACGCGGGAAAAACTGTTTTTT. It encodes CASSQETREKLFF. Drawing the rest from reference TRBV14 and TRBJ1-4, the complete variable domain is EAGVTQFPSHSVIEKGQTVTLRCDPISGHDNLYWYRRVMGKEIKFLLHFVKESKQDESGMPNNRFLAERTGGTYSTLKVQPAELEDSGVYFCASSQETREKLFFGSGTQLSVL.

The V and J genes are TRBV19 and TRBJ2-5; maybe TRBD2 (6 bases). The CDR3 spans 13 residues. V was shortened by 6 bases and J by 0 bases, with 8 bases between the two germline ends. Looked up from germline, CDR1 is LNHDA and CDR2 is SQIVND (reference sequence). The CDR3 loop is CASSRDYQETQYF. The CDR3, as DNA: TGTGCCAGTAGCCGGGACTACCAAGAGACCCAGTACTTC.

This chain connects TRBV7-2 to TRBJ2-7; maybe TRBD2 (6 bases). With 1 base removed from V and 2 bases from J, the gap between germline ends came to 18 bases. This CDR3 is 17 amino acids long. Germline V gives CDR1 SGHTA, CDR2 FQGNSA. CDR3 amino acids: CASSLVPPAGITYEQYF. For the CDR3, the DNA is TGTGCCAGCAGCTTAGTGCCCCCAGCGGGTATCACCTACGAGCAGTACTTC. Using reference TRBV7-2 and TRBJ2-7 for the parts outside the CDR3, the full variable domain is GAGVSQSPSNKVTEKGKDVELRCDPISGHTALYWYRQSLGQGLEFLIYFQGNSAPDKSGLPSDRFSAERTGGSVSTLTIQRTQQEDSAVYLCASSLVPPAGITYEQYFGPGTRLTVT.

V gene TRBV19 combines with J gene TRBJ1-1; 8 bases agree with TRBD1. CDR1 is LNHDA and CDR2 is SQIVND in the germline V gene (reference sequence). V trimming: 4 bases; J trimming: 1 base; junction bases outside the gene matches: 8. The CDR3 loop spans 16 amino acids. This CDR3 reads CASSTLDRGPNTEAFF. The CDR3 DNA reads as TGTGCCAGTAGTACCCTTGACAGGGGACCGAACACTGAAGCTTTCTTT.

The genes are TRBV29-1 and TRBJ1-2; the D gene is possibly TRBD1 (5 bases). V lost 4 bases and J 5 bases, leaving 11 bases between the germline ends. In germline, CDR1 is SQVTM, CDR2 ANQGSEA. The CDR3 spans 12 residues. CDR3 protein: CSVGDSSYGYTF. CDR3 DNA: TGCAGCGTTGGTGACAGTAGTTATGGCTACACCTTC. The complete variable domain, with remaining parts taken from reference TRBV29-1 and TRBJ1-2, reads SAVISQKPSRDICQRGTSLTIQCQVDSQVTMMFWYRQQPGQSLTLIATANQGSEATYESGFVIDKFPISRPNLTFSTLTVSNMSPEDSSIYLCSVGDSSYGYTFGSGTRLTVV.

J is TRBJ2-7 and V is TRBV19; 7 nucleotides align to TRBD1. Germline loops: CDR1 LNHDA, CDR2 SQIVND (reference sequence). The V segment lost 4 bases and the J segment 11 bases; nucleotides outside the gene matches: 11. The CDR3 extends over 13 amino acids. Here the CDR3 DNA reads TGTGCCAGTAGTACTCAAGACAGGGTCGGAAAGTACTTC. Translating gives CASSTQDRVGKYF.

J is TRBJ1-1 and V is TRBV28, with D maybe TRBD1 (5 bases). The V end was cut by 2 bases, the J end by 1 base, with 8 bases between. Germline CDR1 MDHEN, CDR2 SYDVKM. The CDR3 loop spans 14 amino acids. DNA for the CDR3: TGTGCCAGCAGTTTAGGACACACGAACACTGAAGCTTTCTTT. This encodes CASSLGHTNTEAFF.

The rearrangement uses TRBV9 and TRBJ2-1; 11 bases align to TRBD2. The CDR3 covers 17 residues. Unmatched junction bases numbered 8, after V lost 3 bases and J lost 3 bases. Germline CDR1 SGDLS, CDR2 YYNGEE. The chain's CDR3 is CASSGSSGRFDYNEQFF. The CDR3 DNA is TGTGCCAGCAGCGGATCTAGCGGGAGGTTCGACTACAATGAGCAGTTCTTC.

The rearrangement joins TRBV6-5 to TRBJ1-1; possibly TRBD1 for D (6 bases). Trimming shortened V by 4 bases and J by 0 bases, and 15 bases separated the two germline ends. The CDR3 is made up of 16 amino acids. The V gene's germline CDR1 is MNHEY and CDR2 SVGAGI. The CDR3 here is CASSLTGTIMNTEAFF. Written as DNA, the CDR3 is TGTGCCAGCAGTTTGACAGGAACAATCATGAACACTGAAGCTTTCTTT.

The CDR3 region has the DNA TGTGCCAGCAGCTTGGAAGGGGCGGAGACCCAGTACTTC. It translates to CASSLEGAETQYF. The rearrangement joins TRBV5-4 to TRBJ2-5, with a tentative D call TRBD1 (5 bases). This CDR3 spans 13 amino acids. V shed 0 bases and J shed 5 bases, with 8 bases lying between them. The germline CDR1 and CDR2 sequences are SGHNT and YYREEE (reference sequence).

This clone has a single count. The chain combines TRBV4-1 with TRBJ1-1, with 7 bases aligning to TRBD1. V was clipped by 4 bases and J by 10 bases; unmatched bases: 12. This CDR3 comprises 14 residues. The germline CDR1 and CDR2 sequences are MGHRA and YSYEKL. DNA of the CDR3: TGCGCCAGCAGCCCACGGACAGGCAGGATAGGAGCTTTCTTT. This gives the protein CASSPRTGRIGAFF.

J is TRBJ1-2 and V is TRBV7-3, with TRBD1 identical over 8 bases. Trimming cost V 5 bases and J 6 bases; bases outside gene matches: 5. Germline loops: CDR1 SGHTA, CDR2 FQGTGA. This CDR3 has 13 amino acids. CDR3 sequence reads: CASSRQGPHGYTF. The CDR3 DNA sequence: TGTGCCAGCAGCCGACAGGGGCCTCATGGCTACACCTTC.

The sample holds one count of this clone. The chain recombines TRBV27 with TRBJ1-5; a weak D match, TRBD1 (5 bases). Germline CDR1 is MNHEY and CDR2 is SMNVEV (reference sequence). The germline V and J ends were trimmed by 5 bases and 6 bases, with 11 bases remaining between them. The CDR3 is 13 amino acids. CDR3 amino acids: CASSEWGVQPQHF. The CDR3 coding sequence is TGTGCCAGCAGTGAATGGGGGGTTCAGCCCCAGCATTTT.

The chain is built from TRBV15 and TRBJ1-1; D uncertain. The germline CDR1 and CDR2 sequences are LNHNV and YYDKDF (reference sequence). CDR3 length: 13 amino acids. Trimming took off 9 bases at V and 0 bases at J, with 11 bases between the two ends. The CDR3 sequence: CATTGVLNTEAFF. Written as DNA, the CDR3 is TGTGCCACAACGGGAGTCTTGAACACTGAAGCTTTCTTT.

The V and J genes are TRBV2 and TRBJ2-3; the D gene is possibly TRBD2 (6 bases). Germline V gene data show CDR1 as SNHLY and CDR2 as FYNNEI. This CDR3 has 14 residues. The V and J ends lost 6 bases and 0 bases respectively, with 10 bases between them. CDR3 bases: TGTGCCAGCAGGGGACTTAGTAGCACAGATACGCAGTATTTT. Translating gives CASRGLSSTDTQYF. Supplemented by reference TRBV2 and TRBJ2-3, the full variable domain reads EPEVTQTPSHQVTQMGQEVILRCVPISNHLYFYWYRQILGQKVEFLVSFYNNEISEKSEIFDDQFSVERPDGSNFTLKIRSTKLEDSAMYFCASRGLSSTDTQYFGPGTRLTVL.